Listed below are T cell receptor beta chains from one sample, sequenced in a study of T-cell reconstitution after alpha-beta-depleted transplantation in children. Using its own MiXCR run on the PCR reads, TCRdb lists one record per CDR3 protein. The sample yields 500,000 to 600,000 distinct CDR3 sequences, about 18% seen once. Material: PBMCs from the stem cell graft donor, obtained from the stem cell graft. These receptors were obtained from a human donor who donated a stem cell graft to a child with acute lymphoblastic leukemia. The CDR3 runs from the conserved cysteine through the conserved F or W. Some rows have no size entry. The others give once, few or many, or a class for an expanded clone.

v_call	j_call	clone_size	cdr3_aa
TRBV5-8	TRBJ1-5	.	CASSSPGQGSSNQPQHF
TRBV19	TRBJ2-3	.	CASSMGKGGLTDTQYF
TRBV5-1	TRBJ1-5	.	CASSLGDRGNQPQHF
TRBV20-1	TRBJ2-3	.	CSAETGLGDTQYF
TRBV14	TRBJ2-5	.	CASSQEGGLGSRETQYF
TRBV12-3/TRBV12-4	TRBJ2-7	few	CASSPPGQAEQYF
TRBV7-8	TRBJ2-2	few	CASSWVIGELFF
TRBV5-5	TRBJ2-2	few	CASSLVGVWTGELFF
TRBV29-1	TRBJ1-1	.	CSVVGDVNTEAFF
TRBV15	TRBJ1-2	few	CATSKSRAGYGYTF
TRBV20-1	TRBJ2-1	few	CSASTRIYNEQFF
TRBV20-1	TRBJ2-1	few	CSARLAGLNEQFF
TRBV20-1	TRBJ2-1	many	CSGSRNNEQFF
TRBV7-8	TRBJ1-1	few	CASSLYENTEAFF
TRBV5-1	TRBJ2-3	few	CASNLSGGTDTQYF
TRBV12-3/TRBV12-4	TRBJ2-7	.	CASVPGQGSYEQYF
TRBV5-4	TRBJ2-3	.	CASSAGLPTDTQYF
TRBV27	TRBJ2-7	few	CASSSLTDPYEQYF
TRBV7-6	TRBJ1-4	few	CASSPRDRSTNEKLFF
TRBV5-1	TRBJ2-2	.	CASSSGLADNTGELFF
TRBV27	TRBJ1-5	few	CASSAGRYSNQPQHF
TRBV6-1	TRBJ2-3	.	CASKTHLSTDTQYF
TRBV5-1	TRBJ2-1	.	CASSFLYSYNEQFF
TRBV15	TRBJ2-5	.	CATSRDPRAGGLKVETQYF
TRBV28	TRBJ1-5	.	CASTTRGVTDQPQHF
TRBV2	TRBJ2-7	few	CASSATGLNYEQYF
TRBV15	TRBJ1-1	few	CATSRESLQGGNTEAFF